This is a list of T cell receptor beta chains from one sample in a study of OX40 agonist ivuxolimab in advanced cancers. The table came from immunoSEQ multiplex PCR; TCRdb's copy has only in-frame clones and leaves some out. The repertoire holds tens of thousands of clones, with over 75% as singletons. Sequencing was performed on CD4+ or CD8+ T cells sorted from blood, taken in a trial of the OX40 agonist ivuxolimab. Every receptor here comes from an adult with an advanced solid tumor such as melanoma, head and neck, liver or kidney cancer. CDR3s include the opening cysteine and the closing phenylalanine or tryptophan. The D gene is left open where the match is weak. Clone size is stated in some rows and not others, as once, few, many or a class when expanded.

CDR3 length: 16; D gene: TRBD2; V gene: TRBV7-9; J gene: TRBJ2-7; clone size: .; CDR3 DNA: TGTGCCAGCAGCTGGGGGACTAGCGGGAGTCCCCACGAGCAGTACTTC; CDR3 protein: CASSWGTSGSPHEQYF
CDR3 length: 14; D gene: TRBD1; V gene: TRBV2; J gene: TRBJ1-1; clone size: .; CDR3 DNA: TGTGCCAGCAGGTTGGGACAGACGAACACTGAAGCTTTCTTT; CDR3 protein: CASRLGQTNTEAFF
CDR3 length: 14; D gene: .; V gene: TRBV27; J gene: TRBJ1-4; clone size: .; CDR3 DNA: TGTGCCAGCAGAAATATCTCAACTAATGAAAAACTGTTTTTT; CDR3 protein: CASRNISTNEKLFF
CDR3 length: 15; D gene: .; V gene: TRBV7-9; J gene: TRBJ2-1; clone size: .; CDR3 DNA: TGTGCCAGCAGCCACGGGACACTTAGGGTCAATGAGCAGTTCTTC; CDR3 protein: CASSHGTLRVNEQFF
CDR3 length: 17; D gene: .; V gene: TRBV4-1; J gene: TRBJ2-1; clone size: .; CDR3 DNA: TGCGCCAGCAGCCAAGTCTTACTACAGAGCTCCTACAATGAGCAGTTCTTC; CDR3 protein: CASSQVLLQSSYNEQFF
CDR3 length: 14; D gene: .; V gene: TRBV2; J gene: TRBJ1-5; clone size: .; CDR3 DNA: TGTGCCAGCGTTCCGGACAGCGACAATCAGCCCCAGCATTTT; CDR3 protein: CASVPDSDNQPQHF
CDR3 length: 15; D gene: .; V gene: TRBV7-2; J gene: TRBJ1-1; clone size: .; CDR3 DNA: TGTGCCAGCAGCCCACCGGAGGGGAGGGAGACTGAAGCTTTCTTT; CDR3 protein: CASSPPEGRETEAFF
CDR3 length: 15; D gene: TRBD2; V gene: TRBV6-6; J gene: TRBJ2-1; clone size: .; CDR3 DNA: TGTGCCTCTTGTCTGGGACTAGCGAGCTACAATGAGCAGTTCTTC; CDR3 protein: CASCLGLASYNEQFF
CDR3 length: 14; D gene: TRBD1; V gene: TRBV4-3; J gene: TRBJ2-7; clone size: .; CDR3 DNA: TGCGCCAGCAGCCAGTCACAGGGGGACTACGAGCAGTACTTC; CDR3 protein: CASSQSQGDYEQYF
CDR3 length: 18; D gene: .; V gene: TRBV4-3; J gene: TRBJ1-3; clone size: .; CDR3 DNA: TGCGCCAGCAGCCGGATTGATTCCAGGGCAGCCTCTGGAAACACCATATATTTT; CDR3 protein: CASSRIDSRAASGNTIYF
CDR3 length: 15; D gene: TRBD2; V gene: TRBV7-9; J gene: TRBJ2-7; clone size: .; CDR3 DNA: TGTGCCAGCAGCGACTCCGGGGGGAGGACCTACGAGCAGTACTTC; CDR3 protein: CASSDSGGRTYEQYF
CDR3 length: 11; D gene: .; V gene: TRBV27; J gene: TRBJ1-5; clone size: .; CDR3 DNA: TGTGCCAGCAGTGCCGGGACGCCCCAGCATTTT; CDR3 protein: CASSAGTPQHF
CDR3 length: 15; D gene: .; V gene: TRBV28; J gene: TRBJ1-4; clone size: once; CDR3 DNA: TGTGCCAGCAGTTCCCCGGGGGGTGGGAATGAAAAACTGTTTTTT; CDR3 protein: CASSSPGGGNEKLFF
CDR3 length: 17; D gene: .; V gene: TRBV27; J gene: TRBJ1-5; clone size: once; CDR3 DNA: TGTGCCAGCAGTTTATCTAACCAGGGAAGGGGCAATCAGCCCCAGCATTTT; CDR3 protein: CASSLSNQGRGNQPQHF
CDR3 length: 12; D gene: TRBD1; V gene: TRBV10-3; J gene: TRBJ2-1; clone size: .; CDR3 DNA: TGTGCCATCGCCAGGGGGTCGGATGAGCAGTTCTTC; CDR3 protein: CAIARGSDEQFF
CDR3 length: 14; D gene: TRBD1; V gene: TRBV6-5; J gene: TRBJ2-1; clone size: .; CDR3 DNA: TGTGCCAGCAAGACGTGGACAGGGGAAGATGAGCAGTTCTTC; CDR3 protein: CASKTWTGEDEQFF
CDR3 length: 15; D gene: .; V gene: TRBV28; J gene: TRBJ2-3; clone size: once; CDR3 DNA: TGTGCCAGCAGTTTATGGTCAGGGGAAAAAGATACGCAGTATTTT; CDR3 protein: CASSLWSGEKDTQYF
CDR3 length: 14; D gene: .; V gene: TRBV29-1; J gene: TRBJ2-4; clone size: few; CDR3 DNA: TGCAGCCCCCGACCTAAGGGTAGTAAAAACATTCAGTACTTC; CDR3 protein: CSPRPKGSKNIQYF
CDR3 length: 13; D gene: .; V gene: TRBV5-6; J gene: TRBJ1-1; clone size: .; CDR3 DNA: TGTGCCAGCAACGATGCCCTGGGGGCTGAAGCTTTCTTT; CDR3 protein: CASNDALGAEAFF
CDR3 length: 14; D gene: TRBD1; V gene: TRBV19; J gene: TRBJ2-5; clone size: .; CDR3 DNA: TGTGCCAGTAGTATGGACAGGGCCCAAGAGACCCAGTACTTC; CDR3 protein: CASSMDRAQETQYF
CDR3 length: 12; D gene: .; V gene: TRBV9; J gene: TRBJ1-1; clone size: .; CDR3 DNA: TGTGCCAGCAGCGACGGGGGCGTCCGAGCTTTCTTT; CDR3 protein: CASSDGGVRAFF
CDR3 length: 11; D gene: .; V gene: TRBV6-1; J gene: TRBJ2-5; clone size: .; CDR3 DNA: TGTGCCACAGCCTTTCAAGAGACCCAGTACTTC; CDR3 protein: CATAFQETQYF
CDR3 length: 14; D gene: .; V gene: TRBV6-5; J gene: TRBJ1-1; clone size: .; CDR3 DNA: TGTGCCAGCAGTTACTCTAGGACGCACGATGAAGCTTTCTTT; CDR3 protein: CASSYSRTHDEAFF
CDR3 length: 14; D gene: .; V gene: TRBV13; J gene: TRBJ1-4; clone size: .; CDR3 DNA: TGTGCCAGCAGCTGGAACATAGATAATGAAAAACTGTTTTTT; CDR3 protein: CASSWNIDNEKLFF
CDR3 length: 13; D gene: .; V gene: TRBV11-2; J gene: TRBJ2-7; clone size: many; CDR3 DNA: TGTGCCAGCAGCTTAGAGCCGGGCTACGAGCAGTACTTC; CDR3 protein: CASSLEPGYEQYF
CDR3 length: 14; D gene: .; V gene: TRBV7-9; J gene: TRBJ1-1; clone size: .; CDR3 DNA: TGTGCCAGCAGCTTAGTTAAGACAGCCACTGAAGCTTTCTTT; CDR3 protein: CASSLVKTATEAFF
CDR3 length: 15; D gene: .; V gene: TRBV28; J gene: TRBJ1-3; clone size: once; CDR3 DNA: TGTGCCAGCAGTTTGAGGGGGTTCCTTGGAAACACCATATATTTT; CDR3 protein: CASSLRGFLGNTIYF
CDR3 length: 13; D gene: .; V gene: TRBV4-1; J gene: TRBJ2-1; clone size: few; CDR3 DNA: TGCGCCAGCAGCCAAGGACCCTACAATGAGCAGTTCTTC; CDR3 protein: CASSQGPYNEQFF
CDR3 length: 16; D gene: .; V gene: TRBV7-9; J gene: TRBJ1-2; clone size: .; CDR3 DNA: TGTGCCAGCAGCTTAGTGGAGGGTACGGATAACTATGGCTACACCTTC; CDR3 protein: CASSLVEGTDNYGYTF
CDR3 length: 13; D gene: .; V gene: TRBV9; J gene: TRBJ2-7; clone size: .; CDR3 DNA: TGTGCCAGCAGCGTAGCTTGGGGATACGAGCAGTACTTC; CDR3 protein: CASSVAWGYEQYF
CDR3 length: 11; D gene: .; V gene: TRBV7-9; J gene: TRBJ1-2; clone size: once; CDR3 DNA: TGTGCCATTGGCGGGGAGTTCGGCTACACCTTC; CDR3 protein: CAIGGEFGYTF
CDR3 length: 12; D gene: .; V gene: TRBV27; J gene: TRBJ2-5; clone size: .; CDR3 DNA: TGTGCCACCCGGGGGTACCAAGAGACCCAGTACTTC; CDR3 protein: CATRGYQETQYF
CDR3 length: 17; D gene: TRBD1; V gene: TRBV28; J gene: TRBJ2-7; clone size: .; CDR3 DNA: TGTGCCAGCAGTGGGGTCCGACAGGGGCAAAGTCTCTACGAGCAGTACTTC; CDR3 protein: CASSGVRQGQSLYEQYF
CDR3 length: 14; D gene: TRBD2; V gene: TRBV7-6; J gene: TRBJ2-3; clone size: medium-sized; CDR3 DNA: TGTGCCAGCAGCCCCGCCGAGCGGGGGGATACGCAGTATTTT; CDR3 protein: CASSPAERGDTQYF
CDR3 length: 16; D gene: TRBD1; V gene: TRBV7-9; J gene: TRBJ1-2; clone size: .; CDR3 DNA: TGTGCCAGCAGCTCAGAAGGACAGGGGACGTACTATGGCTACACCTTC; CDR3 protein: CASSSEGQGTYYGYTF
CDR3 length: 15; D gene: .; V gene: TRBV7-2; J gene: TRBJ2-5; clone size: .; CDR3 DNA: TGTGCCAGCAGCCTGGGGGTACAGTACCAAGAGACCCAGTACTTC; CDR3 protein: CASSLGVQYQETQYF
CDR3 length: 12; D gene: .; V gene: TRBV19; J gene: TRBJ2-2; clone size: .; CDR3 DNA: TGTGCCAGTAGTCTGGGGACCGGGGAGCTGTTTTTT; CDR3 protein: CASSLGTGELFF
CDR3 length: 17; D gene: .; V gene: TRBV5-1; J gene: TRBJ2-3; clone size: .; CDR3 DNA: TGCGCCAGCAGCTTGGCCCCCGGGAGTGCCCCTTCAGATACGCAGTATTTT; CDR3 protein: CASSLAPGSAPSDTQYF
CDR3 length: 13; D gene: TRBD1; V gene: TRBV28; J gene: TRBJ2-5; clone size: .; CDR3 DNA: TGTGCCAGCAGTTTACGACAGGGAGAGACCCAGTACTTC; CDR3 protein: CASSLRQGETQYF
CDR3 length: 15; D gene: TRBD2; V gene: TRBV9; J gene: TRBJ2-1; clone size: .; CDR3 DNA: TGTGCCAGCGGGATGGGACTAGCGGGAGCCGGGGAGCAGTTCTTC; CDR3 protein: CASGMGLAGAGEQFF
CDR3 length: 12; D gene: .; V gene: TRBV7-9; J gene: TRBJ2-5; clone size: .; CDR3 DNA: TGTGCCAGCAGCGGACTGTCCGAGACCCAGTACTTC; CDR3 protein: CASSGLSETQYF
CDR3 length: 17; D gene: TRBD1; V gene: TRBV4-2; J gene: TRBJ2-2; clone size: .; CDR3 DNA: TGTGCCAGCAGCCACATACAGGGGGCAGAAAGTGTCGGGGAGCTGTTTTTT; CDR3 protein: CASSHIQGAESVGELFF
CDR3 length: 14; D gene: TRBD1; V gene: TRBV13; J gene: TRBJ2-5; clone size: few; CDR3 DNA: TGTGCCAGCAGCTTCCAGGGGGAACAAGAGACCCAGTACTTC; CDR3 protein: CASSFQGEQETQYF
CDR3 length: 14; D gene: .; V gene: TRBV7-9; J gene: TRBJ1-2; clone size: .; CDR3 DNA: TGTGCCAGCAGCTGGTTTACAGACAACTATGGCTACACCTTC; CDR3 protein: CASSWFTDNYGYTF
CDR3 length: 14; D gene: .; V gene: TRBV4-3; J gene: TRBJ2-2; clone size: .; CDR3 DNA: TGCGCCAGCAGCCCCGGGGAGAACACCGGGGAGCTGTTTTTT; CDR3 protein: CASSPGENTGELFF
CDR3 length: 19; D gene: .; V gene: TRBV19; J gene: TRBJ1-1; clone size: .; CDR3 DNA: TGTGCCAGTAGTCTCCCTTCCGGACAGAGCAGAGGTTTGAACACTGAAGCTTTCTTT; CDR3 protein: CASSLPSGQSRGLNTEAFF
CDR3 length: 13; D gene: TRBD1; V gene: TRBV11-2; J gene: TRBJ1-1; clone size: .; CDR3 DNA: TGTGCCAGCATAACAGGGGGCAGCTCTGAAGCTTTCTTT; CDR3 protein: CASITGGSSEAFF